The 2 T cell receptor beta chains listed next were all sequenced from one sample in a study of OX40 agonist ivuxolimab in advanced cancers. TCRdb's copy holds only in-frame clones and misses some; the assay was immunoSEQ multiplex PCR. Counted here are 25,000 to 30,000 clones, around four fifths occurring once; the ten biggest clones make up 12%. This specimen consisted of CD4+ or CD8+ T cells sorted from blood, obtained in a trial of the OX40 agonist ivuxolimab. Receptor source: an adult with an advanced solid tumor such as melanoma, head and neck, liver or kidney cancer.

The chain uses TRBV10-1 and TRBJ1-1; D is perhaps TRBD1 (6 bases). Trimming took 0 bases from V and 6 from J, leaving 8 bases between them. CDR3 length equals 13 residues. Germline lookup yields CDR1 WNHNN and CDR2 SYGVQD (reference sequence). This CDR3 is CASSESGAAEAFF. CDR3 coding DNA: TGCGCCAGCAGTGAGTCGGGGGCGGCTGAAGCTTTCTTT.

The chain couples TRBV13 to TRBJ2-7, with D maybe TRBD2 (5 bases). Germline CDR1 is PRHDT and CDR2 is FYEKMQ (reference sequence). V lost 5 bases and J lost 5, with 13 bases in between. The CDR3 length is 13 residues. CDR3 DNA: TGTGCCAGCAGCACAACTAACGGGGACGAGCAGTACTTC. Translating gives CASSTTNGDEQYF.